This TCR beta chain derives from a study of T cell clusters in autoimmune cytopenias (dated by TCRdb to between 2019 and 2020). Study-wide context: The median TRB sequencing depth was around 50,000 reads per sample, and the median number of distinct TRB clonotypes was approximately 2,000 per sample. In autoimmune cytopenia patients, peripheral blood TRB and IGH repertoires were sequenced during active disease and over treatment follow-up, together with healthy, CLL and autoimmune hepatitis controls. The study aimed to test whether autoimmune cytopenia patients carry a disease-specific immune repertoire signature usable as a blood-based biomarker. Here is what the overall study found, with its caveats: The cluster-lack signature was not observed for secondary cytopenia versus CLL, as the signature was apparently masked by the dominant lymphoma-associated repertoire. Shifts in the TRB repertoire, including less even repertoires in secondary cytopenia and CLL, were mostly a reflection of lymphoma bias and not of autoimmunity. GLIPH results suggested that primary autoimmune cytopenia patients were missing physiological T cell clusters, with fewer than 60 clusters found only in healthy donors compared with more than 15 found only in patients. Healthy donors had almost three times as many exclusive TRB clusters as active autoimmune hepatitis patients, a finding consistent with an autoimmunity-wide signature. The T cell clusters were defined in silico only, and their functional role remained to be validated experimentally.

No count is recorded, but by frequency this clonotype is medium-sized (0.01 to 0.1%). The target of this receptor is not known. Per sample, roughly 250 ng of peripheral blood genomic DNA, approximately 37,500 genome equivalents, was used for TRB amplification. TRB rearrangements were amplified by multiplex PCR using a touch-down protocol with TRB-A and TRB-B primer pools mixed in one tube. Illumina adapters and sample indices were added to the amplicons through two consecutive PCR reactions performed with Phusion HS II polymerase. Amplicons were gel-purified with the NucleoSpin Gel and PCR Clean-up kit, then quantified by Qubit and quality-checked on an Agilent 2100 Bioanalyzer. Libraries were sequenced on an Illumina MiSeq using 600-cycle, single-indexed, paired-end runs. For the original study's pipeline: TRB reads were aligned and assembled with MiXCR version 2.1.12 using the default MiXCR reference library. A clone was defined by each unique CDR3 nucleotide sequence, and the analysis included only productive sequences supported by at least two reads. Alpha-parameterized diversity profiles (alpha 0 to 5), including the Shannon (alpha 1) and Simpson (alpha 2) indices, were computed with an R script to assess repertoire diversity. Combinatorial TRB VJ usage was calculated with the tcR package and was compared between cohorts by principal component analysis performed with ade4. TCRbeta CDR3s were clustered with GLIPH on cohort pairs matched by age and read depth, and cluster frequencies were compared by Wilcoxon test. TCRdb reprocessed the raw reads; every CDR3 protein sequence is a single record, and DNA is not supplied. The V and J calls reflect TCRdb's pipeline rather than the authors' work. The sample table gives a few thousand distinct CDR3 sequences. The leading ten clones occupy over 2.5% of the sample.

Material: peripheral blood. The sequence derives from a human donor with an autoimmune cytopenia or autoimmune hepatitis (not recorded which).

CDR3 loop: CSAARLQNEQFF. The chain employs TRBV20-1 and TRBJ2-1. According to the germline V gene (reference sequence), CDR1 reads DFQATT and CDR2 reads SNEGSKA. From the cysteine through the phenylalanine, the CDR3 covers 12 amino acids. No DNA has been recorded.